This TCR beta chain appears in the sequencing data of a study of blood T cell repertoires in COVID-19 (dated by TCRdb to 2018 to 2021). Broadly, across the study: Samples covering the acute and convalescent phases of COVID-19 were provided by collaborators in the United States, Italy and Spain. The prospective study material was composed of cDNA or gDNA derived from T cells, B-cell-depleted T cells, or PBMCs. Subjects who had been exposed to COVID-19, were actively infected with it, or had recovered from it provided the deeply sampled blood TCRbeta repertoires that made up the dataset. The repertoires were released in a freely available public database intended as a resource for research on the immune response to SARS-CoV-2. The samples were drawn from the first 160 participants of the ongoing ImmuneRACE study and from over a thousand subjects provided by 6 global collaborators. Sample metadata almost always included a de-identified subject ID, COVID-19 status, age in years and sex. Where available, HLA class I and class II types were taken from metadata supplied by the sample provider and were not determined by assay-based typing. Study-wide findings and limitations: The amount of clinical and demographic metadata varied by source and participant and was provided uncurated.

Each collaborating institution followed its own protocols to collect whole blood in K2EDTA tubes. Collaborator samples were shipped for TCRbeta analysis as frozen whole blood, isolated PBMCs, or DNA extracted from either sample type. TCRbeta CDR3 regions were amplified from genomic DNA by means of the immunoSEQ Assay, a bias-controlled multiplex PCR. The source study handled its data this way. Within the assay, amplification of reference gene primers was used to estimate how many nucleated cells each sample contained. To quantify the absolute abundance of each unique TCRbeta CDR3 rearrangement, sequence reads were collapsed and filtered. Productive Simpson clonality was computed per sample as the square root of Simpson's diversity index over productive rearrangements. TCRdb stores this immuneACCESS table with in-frame sequences only. Part of the clones is absent; in the studies checked, under half of the shortfall reflects unresolved V genes, and no reason is known for the rest. The V and J calls and the clone size are those of that table, but D and trimming were determined from the DNA. The sample table lists 220,000 or so clones, under 90% of them with a count of one. The ten largest make up about 20% of the sample.

Comment on this clone: There is no known antigen for this receptor. Base qualities are not recorded, but no much larger clone differs from it by a single base.

The sample was peripheral blood. This clonotype was sampled from a young man with active or convalescent COVID-19.

The CDR3 loop reads CASSFPQGNGYTF. The nucleotides are TGTGCCAGCAGCTTTCCCCAGGGTAATGGCTACACCTTC. The sequence links TRBV7-9 to TRBJ1-2; the D segment could be TRBD1, given 5 matching bases. Trimming costs V 3 bases and J 6 bases, and their ends lie 11 bases apart. Via the germline V gene (reference sequence), CDR1 is SEHNR and CDR2 FQNEAQ. From cysteine to phenylalanine, the CDR3 is 13 amino acids long. The DNA shown is the 39-base CDR3, in frame from base 1.